One and the same sample provided the 21 T cell receptor beta chains below, sequenced in a study of cytomegalovirus exposure and HLA in healthy donors (dated by TCRdb to about 2017). Library preparation used the immunoSEQ multiplex PCR assay. For the multiplex PCR, a mixture combining 60 forward primers for TCR Vbeta segments and 13 reverse primers for TCR Jbeta segments was used. This immuneACCESS table, as held by TCRdb, lists in-frame sequences with V and J called but not all clones. Of the missing ones, under half trace to an unresolved V gene in checked studies; the others have no known cause. The sample contains 35,000 to 40,000 clones, over 40% of them found a single time. 6.2% of the sample comes from the top ten. The specimen sequenced was PBMCs. All receptors come from a woman between 40 and 55 years old in good health and CMV-seropositive.

This clone was recorded a few times. Mismatch with germline at one junction end may stem from a read error. V gene TRBV6-5 combines with J gene TRBJ1-6; 11 bases match TRBD1. The length of the CDR3 is 15 residues. Germline loops: CDR1 MNHEY, CDR2 SVGAGI. The CDR3 spells CASSYSGQGDSPLHF. The CDR3 nucleotides read TGTGCCAGCAGCTACTCGGGACAGGGGGATTCACCCCTCCACTTT.

V is TRBV25-1 and J is TRBJ1-6, with 10 bases matching TRBD1. The CDR3 extends over 15 amino acids. The V and J ends lost 1 base and 10 bases, in that order; junction bases with no gene match: 4. CDR1 is MGHDK and CDR2 is SYGVNS in the germline V gene. In nucleotides, the CDR3 is TGTGCCAGCAGTGAATTAGGGACAGGGGAATCACCCCTCCACTTT. Protein: CASSELGTGESPLHF.

V gene TRBV5-1 combines with J gene TRBJ2-5; D perhaps matches TRBD2 (7 bases). This CDR3 region has 15 residues. V was cut by 4 bases and J by 5 bases, with 18 bases left in between. In germline, CDR1 is SGHRS, CDR2 YFSETQ. The CDR3, as DNA: TGCGCCAGCAGCCCGTGGGGGGGGCCTAGCGAGACCCAGTACTTC. Protein sequence: CASSPWGGPSETQYF.

For this clone: One junction end disagrees with the germline gene, perhaps due to a read error. CDR3 protein: CASSLIRAVGTGEVFF. In DNA form, the CDR3 reads TGTGCCAGCAGCTTAATCAGGGCCGTGGGCACCGGGGAGGTGTTTTTT. V and J are TRBV13 and TRBJ2-2; possibly TRBD2 for D (6 bases). Germline CDR1 reads PRHDT; CDR2 reads FYEKMQ (reference sequence). The CDR3 covers 16 residues.

The genes are TRBV18 and TRBJ2-1, with D possibly being TRBD2 (5 bases). Germline V gene sequence: CDR1 KGHSH, CDR2 LQKENI. Trimming left V 4 bases short and J 3 bases short, with 13 bases between. The CDR3 runs to 15 residues. CDR3 loop: CASSRRDLDYNEQFF. Written as DNA, the CDR3 is TGTGCCAGCTCACGCCGGGATTTAGACTACAATGAGCAGTTCTTC.

This clone was seen only a few times. V and J are TRBV5-4 and TRBJ2-5; 11 nucleotides align to TRBD2. CDR3 length equals 16 residues. With 3 bases clipped from V and 5 bases from J, the junction kept 9 bases outside the gene matches. Germline values: CDR1 SGHNT, CDR2 YYREEE (reference sequence). The CDR3 is CASSSNSGGARETQYF. For the CDR3, the DNA is TGTGCCAGCAGCTCGAATAGCGGGGGGGCCCGGGAGACCCAGTACTTC.

The V gene is TRBV2, the J gene TRBJ2-5; the match to TRBD1 covers 7 bases. The CDR3 consists of 16 residues. V lost 3 bases to trimming and J lost 4 bases; unmatched junction nucleotides: 11. Germline values: CDR1 SNHLY, CDR2 FYNNEI. The CDR3 nucleotides read TGTGCCAGCAGTGACCCTAAACAGGGGATCAGAGAGACCCAGTACTTC. Protein: CASSDPKQGIRETQYF.

The chain joins TRBV6-1 to TRBJ1-2; D is perhaps TRBD1 (6 bases). The CDR3 loop spans 13 amino acids. Germline V gene sequence: CDR1 MNHNS, CDR2 SASEGT. V lost 6 bases to trimming and J lost 8 bases, with 16 bases between them. The CDR3 bases are TGTGCCAGCAGGGAAACAGGGAAGGGGGGCTACACCTTC. Translated, it gives CASRETGKGGYTF.

V is TRBV7-2 and J is TRBJ2-1, with D hard to call. This CDR3 comprises 12 residues. V lost 5 bases and J 9 bases, leaving 11 bases between the germline ends. Germline assignment: CDR1 SGHTA and CDR2 FQGNSA. The CDR3 reads CASSHGLPEQFF. The CDR3 DNA is TGTGCCAGCAGCCATGGCCTTCCTGAGCAGTTCTTC.

This chain joins TRBV30 and TRBJ2-6, with TRBD1 matching 7 bases. The CDR3 is made up of 16 amino acids. Germline CDR1 reads GTSNPN; CDR2 reads SVGIG (reference sequence). With V trimmed by 4 bases and J by 4 bases, 10 bases remained unmatched. CDR3 DNA: TGTGCCTGGACTTCGACAGGGCTGGCGGGGGCCAACGTCCTGACTTTC. Amino acids: CAWTSTGLAGANVLTF.

V gene TRBV9 combines with J gene TRBJ1-1, with D tentatively TRBD1 (5 bases). The germline V and J ends were trimmed by 2 bases and 4 bases, with 12 bases remaining between them. Per the germline V gene, CDR1 is SGDLS and CDR2 is YYNGEE. There are 14 residues in the CDR3. The CDR3 loop reads CASSVGGARTEAFF. The CDR3 nucleotides read TGTGCCAGCAGCGTCGGCGGGGCGCGCACTGAAGCTTTCTTT.

J is TRBJ2-7 and V is TRBV11-2; D might be TRBD2 (6 bases). This CDR3 is built from 15 residues. The V gene's germline CDR1 is SGHAT and CDR2 FQNNGV. V lost 7 bases and J lost 7, with 23 bases in between. CDR3 in DNA: TGTGCCAGCACCCCGGGAGCCCAAGCCTCTGGGGAGCAGTACTTC. It specifies CASTPGAQASGEQYF.

The V and J genes are TRBV9 and TRBJ1-1, with 11 bases fitting TRBD1. J gave up 4 bases and V 4 bases, and 9 bases lay outside the gene matches. The CDR3 extends over 16 amino acids. CDR1 SGDLS and CDR2 YYNGEE come from the germline V gene. CDR3 amino acids: CASSLMPGQGGTEAFF. DNA of the CDR3: TGTGCCAGCAGCCTGATGCCGGGACAGGGGGGCACTGAAGCTTTCTTT. Filled out from reference TRBV9 and TRBJ1-1, the complete variable domain reads DSGVTQTPKHLITATGQRVTLRCSPRSGDLSVYWYQQSLDQGLQFLIQYYNGEERAKGNILERFSAQQFPDLHSELNLSSLELGDSALYFCASSLMPGQGGTEAFFGQGTRLTVV.

The chain combines TRBV28 with TRBJ2-7; D might be TRBD2 (5 bases). Looked up from germline, CDR1 is MDHEN and CDR2 is SYDVKM. The length of the CDR3 is 14 residues. The germline V and J ends were trimmed by 7 bases and 2 bases, with 15 bases remaining between them. This chain's CDR3 is CASTLGESTYEQYF. In nucleotides, the CDR3 is TGTGCCAGCACCCTGGGAGAGTCCACCTACGAGCAGTACTTC.

This clone turned up a few times. J is TRBJ2-5 and V is TRBV18, with 13 bases matching TRBD2. The J segment lost 3 bases and the V segment lost 4 bases, leaving 2 bases of the junction unmatched. There are 15 residues in the CDR3. Germline V gene data show CDR1 as KGHSH and CDR2 as LQKENI. The CDR3 nucleotides are TGTGCCAGCTCACGCGGACTAGCGGGGGAAGAGACCCAGTACTTC. Translated, it gives CASSRGLAGEETQYF.

In its sample, this clone was seen a few times. The gene calls are TRBV5-5 and TRBJ1-1; TRBD1 aligns across 10 bases. CDR1 is SGHKS, CDR2 YYEKEE, per germline (reference sequence). With V trimmed by 0 bases and J by 2 bases, 10 bases remained unmatched. The CDR3 sequence is 18 residues long. The CDR3 nucleotides read TGTGCCAGCAGCTTGGTCCTGGGACAGGGGATAGGTAACACTGAAGCTTTCTTT. Translated: CASSLVLGQGIGNTEAFF. Looking up the rest from reference TRBV5-5 and TRBJ1-1 gives the full variable domain: DAGVTQSPTHLIKTRGQQVTLRCSPISGHKSVSWYQQVLGQGPQFIFQYYEKEERGRGNFPDRFSARQFPNYSSELNVNALLLGDSALYLCASSLVLGQGIGNTEAFFGQGTRLTVV.

The J gene is TRBJ2-5, the V gene TRBV7-3; TRBD2 might be the D (6 bases). The V gene lost 4 bases and the J gene lost 5 bases, with 14 bases spanning the gap. The CDR3 has 14 residues. Germline CDR1 is SGHTA and CDR2 is FQGTGA. The CDR3 DNA reads as TGTGCCAGCAGCTCGGGACTCCTTGGGGAGACCCAGTACTTC. Translating it yields CASSSGLLGETQYF.

This chain's CDR3 is CASGGAGGRRNEQFF. CDR3 in DNA: TGTGCCAGCGGCGGCGCCGGGGGGCGGAGGAATGAGCAGTTCTTC. V gene TRBV11-2 combines with J gene TRBJ2-1, with a possible D match to TRBD2 (7 bases). CDR3 size: 15 residues. V was cut by 8 bases and J by 7 bases, with 21 bases left in between. CDR1 and CDR2 (germline): SGHAT, FQNNGV.

This chain links TRBV28 with TRBJ1-5, with a weak D call TRBD1 (5 bases). Deletions cut 2 bases from V and 5 bases from J, with 13 bases between. This CDR3 has 15 residues. Germline V gene sequence: CDR1 MDHEN, CDR2 SYDVKM. Here the CDR3 DNA reads TGTGCCAGCAGTTTAGCCCGGGGGATGTATCAGCCCCAGCATTTT. This codes for CASSLARGMYQPQHF.

V is TRBV5-1 and J is TRBJ2-7, with D possibly TRBD1 on 7 matching bases. The V and J ends lost 0 bases and 3 bases respectively, with 13 bases between them. Germline CDR1 SGHRS, CDR2 YFSETQ. The CDR3 extends over 15 amino acids. The CDR3 DNA sequence: TGCGCCAGCAGCTTGGCACAGGGGCGGGGCTACGAGCAGTACTTC. This codes for CASSLAQGRGYEQYF.

The chain joins TRBV4-1 to TRBJ2-2; D is ambiguous. The CDR3 runs to 13 residues. Deletions cut 3 bases from V and 4 bases from J, with 6 bases between. The germline CDR1 and CDR2 sequences are MGHRA and YSYEKL. CDR3 sequence: CASSQLSTGELFF. The DNA of the CDR3 is TGCGCCAGCAGCCAGCTGAGCACCGGGGAGCTGTTTTTT.